This T cell receptor (beta chain) comes out of a study of blood T cells in healthy people across ages. As regards this clonotype: Its antigen is undetermined.

A sample-barcoded 5' primer and a J-beta primer mix were used in a second PCR of about 7 to 12 cycles. A template-switch adaptor with 12 random nucleotides tagged each cDNA molecule. TCRdb independently ran MiXCR on the 5' RACE reads; one entry per CDR3 protein. The repertoire holds roughly 900,000 distinct CDR3 sequences, with around 48% as singletons. Whole-study results and caveats: In long-lived donors, naive CD4+ cell counts and diversity exceeded those of aged donors.

Germline V gene lookup returns CDR1 LGHDT and CDR2 YNNKEL (reference sequence). Trimming stripped 6 bases from V and 4 bases from J, with 15 bases between. The CDR3 has 14 amino acids. Isolation yielded PBMCs, at least 7 million per sample, in every case. The chain couples TRBV3-1 to TRBJ1-1; no definite D call. This receptor was taken from a man aged 25 to 40 in good health. The sequencing sample was made of blood. Here the CDR3 reads CASSHQKAATEAFF. CDR3 nucleotide sequence: TGTGCCAGCAGTCATCAAAAGGCAGCCACTGAAGCTTTCTTT.